This T cell receptor beta chain is drawn from a study of T cells in Graves' hyperthyroidism and ophthalmopathy (dated by TCRdb to about 2019). Regarding the research as a whole: Peripheral blood was sampled at the time of initial diagnosis, prior to any treatment. A discovery cohort of around 100 patients, about 43 with Graves' ophthalmopathy and 57 with stable Graves' hyperthyroidism, was used to find distinguishing TCR V-J signatures. Prospective prediction of ophthalmopathy was tested in an independent validation cohort consisting of fewer than 20 hyperthyroidism patients and approximately 16 patients who later progressed to ophthalmopathy. The approximately 97 discovery patients were randomly divided into training and test sets at a 7:3 ratio. In several Graves' hyperthyroidism patients, the study also compared T-cell repertoires from thyroid tissue with T-cell repertoires from blood. After sampling, hyperthyroidism patients received methimazole starting at 30 mg daily, and ophthalmopathy patients received high-dose intravenous methylprednisolone. The paper describes TCR Vbeta CDR3 sequencing of around 130 peripheral blood samples, made up of fewer than 50 ophthalmopathy patients, around 78 hyperthyroidism patients and approximately 17 progressor patients. General findings and caveats noted by the study authors: In cross-validation, a model built on a 13 V-J signature told ophthalmopathy apart from stable hyperthyroidism with 85% to 90% sensitivity and roughly 81% specificity, and in testing the same model reached 80%/75%. Most expanded thyroid clonotypes (frequency above 0.001) were also detected in blood, suggesting blood repertoires may reflect thyroid immune responses. No statistical method was used to set the sample size in advance, and investigators knew the group allocation. During validation, the model predicted progression to ophthalmopathy a median of about 6.3 months ahead of onset, with more than 60% sensitivity and 72% to 80% specificity.

The TCR beta CDR3 regions were amplified from RNA transcripts. For the first round of RT-PCR on the TCR CDR3, the HTBI primer set was used together with the Qiagen OneStep RT-PCR kit. A second multiplex PCR round built the libraries, followed by size selection and purification. Libraries were sequenced paired-end with 100 bp reads on an Illumina HiSeq2000. The paper's processing steps were these. Raw data were processed with SOAPnuke, discarding reads with adapters, uncalled bases, mean Phred below 15, or no exact constant-primer or identifier match. COPE v1.2.5 was used to merge the high-quality paired reads, and each unique nucleotide sequence was defined as a clonotype. MiTCR v1.1 was used to align clonotypes to the IMGT TRBV, TRBD and TRBJ reference segments. Only V-J combinations with frequency above 0.0001, covering roughly 99% of repertoires, were analysed. The TCS score was defined as the ratio of F50 (clonal expansion) to E x V (chaos), calculated using BLOSUM62-based TCRdist between CDR3 peptides within each V-J. Welch's t-statistics and random forest reduced roughly 500 V-J features to 13, which were used in a naive Bayes classifier (R e1071). TCRdb applied fastp at Q25 and MiXCR to the public reads, then kept only in-frame beta chains. Each entry is one CDR3 protein sequence, shown with its most common DNA and genes. TCRdb, not the authors, supplied the V and J calls. This sample lists some 560,000 distinct CDR3 sequences; around 13% were detected once. Approximately 15% of the sample is taken by the ten largest.

This clonotype has a count of ten or more. The antigen it binds to is not known. No quality values exist for individual bases; no much larger clone is one base distant. The CDR3 covers 17 residues, taking in both the cysteine and the phenylalanine. Only the CDR3 DNA stays, 51 bases, in frame from base 1. The germline V gene provides CDR1 SNHLY and CDR2 FYNNEI. V lost 5 bases and J lost 3 bases, and the count of bases not matched to a germline gene is 12. Stable Graves' hyperthyroidism was defined as no progression to ophthalmopathy during 18 months of follow-up. Hyperthyroidism patients were newly diagnosed, had a disease duration of under 2 months, and were aged 18 to 65 years. Exclusion was applied to patients with uncontrolled infections, other autoimmune diseases, pregnancy or lactation. Diagnoses were established on the basis of clinical symptoms, serum thyroxine and TRAb, thyroid ultrasound, and orbital computed tomography. PBMCs were separated from roughly 9.3 ml of fresh peripheral blood using Ficoll-Paque density gradient centrifugation. Total RNA was extracted using Trizol reagent, and RNA quality was assessed on an Agilent 2100 Bioanalyzer.

The V and J segments used are TRBV2 and TRBJ2-1; 8 middle bases align to TRBD1. The sequencing sample was made of blood. The receptor was isolated from a woman aged 40-49 years with Graves' hyperthyroidism. The CDR3 has the sequence CASSFASGTGIYNEQFF. The DNA sequence is TGTGCCAGCAGTTTCGCATCCGGGACAGGTATCTACAATGAGCAGTTCTTC.